The TCR beta chain under discussion was sequenced for a study of cytomegalovirus exposure and HLA in healthy donors. Study results and limitations: Specificity for CMV antigens was confirmed in vitro for a few of the CMV-associated chains. A further, later analysis showed that HLA-associated TCR beta chains (compared with equally common others) were more clonally expanded. In a later analysis, TCR beta V- and J-gene trimming was associated with a missense DCLRE1C variant.

A note on this clone: What it binds is not known.

V lost 3 bases, J lost 2 bases, and 11 bases lay in between. CDR1 SGHTA and CDR2 FQGNSA come from the germline V gene. The CDR3 totals 16 residues. Both 60 Vbeta primers and 13 Jbeta primers went into the PCR. This table comes from immunoSEQ multiplex PCR, and its TCRdb copy is limited to in-frame clones, with some not included. The repertoire holds roughly 130,000 clones, with more than 60% as singletons. The sequenced sample consisted of PBMCs. This rearrangement joins TRBV7-2 to TRBJ1-6; D is possibly TRBD1 (6 bases). This receptor was identified in a man aged 18 to 30 in good health and CMV-seronegative. DNA for the CDR3: TGTGCCAGCAGCTTTCCGAGGGGGACCTATAATTCACCCCTCCACTTT. It yields the protein CASSFPRGTYNSPLHF.